This T cell receptor beta chain was documented in a study of tumor and adjacent non-tumor tissue in lung cancer. Three rounds of nested PCR, following a modified ARM-PCR protocol, produced the TCRbeta library. TCRdb ran MiXCR on the multiplex PCR reads and lists one entry per CDR3 protein. Among more than 85,000 distinct CDR3 sequences listed, around 57% were seen once. The template was RNA from unsorted bulk tissue. This non-tumor lung sample came from over 3 cm beyond the tumor edge. Details on this clonotype: At one boundary the junction diverges from the germline segment, which might be a read error.

The CDR3 covers 15 residues. Germline assignment: CDR1 MDHEN and CDR2 SYDVKM. The sample consisted of distant non-tumor lung tissue. The rearrangement joins TRBV28 to TRBJ2-7; TRBD2 might be the D (6 bases). The clonotype originates from a man between 60 and 75 years old with non-small cell lung cancer. The CDR3 coding sequence is TGTGCCAGCAGCCCCTCGGACGGGAGAGCTTACGAGCAGTGCTTC. It is translated as CASSPSDGRAYEQCF.